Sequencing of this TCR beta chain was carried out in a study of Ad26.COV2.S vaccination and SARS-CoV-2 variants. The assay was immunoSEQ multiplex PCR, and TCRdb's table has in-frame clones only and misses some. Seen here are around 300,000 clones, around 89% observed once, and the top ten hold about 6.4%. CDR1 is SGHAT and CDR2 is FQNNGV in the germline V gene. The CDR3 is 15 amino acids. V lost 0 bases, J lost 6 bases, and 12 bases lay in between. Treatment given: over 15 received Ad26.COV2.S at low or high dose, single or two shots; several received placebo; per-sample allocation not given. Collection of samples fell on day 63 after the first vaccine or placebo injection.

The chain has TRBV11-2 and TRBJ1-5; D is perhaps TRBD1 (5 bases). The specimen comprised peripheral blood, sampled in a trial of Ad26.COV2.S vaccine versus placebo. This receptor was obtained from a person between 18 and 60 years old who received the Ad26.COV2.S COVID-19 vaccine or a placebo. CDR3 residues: CASSLEGGVRQPQHF. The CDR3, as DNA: TGTGCCAGCAGCTTAGAGGGGGGGGTACGTCAGCCCCAGCATTTT.